This TCR beta chain emerged from a study of blood T cell repertoires in COVID-19. Study at large: The United States, Italy and Spain supplied acute and convalescent COVID-19 samples.

Per germline, CDR1 SGHRS and CDR2 YFSETQ. V was clipped by 0 bases and J by 4 bases; unmatched bases: 9. The CDR3 spans 16 residues. Original methodology: For nucleated cells, counts were estimated from reference gene primer amplification. Profiled with immunoSEQ multiplex PCR; TCRdb holds only in-frame clones, not every one. V and J calls and clone size follow that table, whereas D and trimming were derived from the DNA. The sample contains more than 85,000 clones, about 90% of which appear only once. Sequences were obtained from peripheral blood. The chain joins TRBV5-1 to TRBJ2-5; 7 nucleotides agree with TRBD1. This clonotype was obtained from a man aged 50 to 59 with active COVID-19. The DNA of the CDR3 is TGCGCCAGCAGCTTGGGGATTCAGGGGGTTCCAGAGACCCAGTACTTC. Its protein product is CASSLGIQGVPETQYF.